This T cell receptor beta chain was recovered during a study of blood T cell repertoires in COVID-19. Study in general: Samples came from the United States, Italy and Spain, spanning acute and convalescent COVID-19. From T cells, B-cell-depleted T cells, or PBMCs came the material, which was cDNA or gDNA.

Assay: immunoSEQ multiplex PCR; the TCRdb copy retains only in-frame clones and omits some. The repertoire holds about 130,000 clones, approximately 80% seen once, with roughly 3% in the top ten. V lost 0 bases to trimming and J lost 11 bases, with 10 bases between them. CDR3 length: 12 residues. CDR1 is SGHDN and CDR2 is FVKESK in the germline V gene. The source material was peripheral blood. This sequence was found in a woman aged 80 or over with acute or convalescent COVID-19. This chain links TRBV14 with TRBJ1-1, with a possible D match to TRBD1 (6 bases). The CDR3 protein is CASSQETGMAFF. As DNA, the CDR3 is TGTGCCAGCAGCCAAGAAACAGGGATGGCTTTCTTT.